This is a list of T cell receptor beta chains from one sample in a study of blood T cell repertoires in COVID-19. Sequencing used immunoSEQ multiplex PCR; TCRdb keeps in-frame clones, though not all of them. The table lists over 130,000 clones, 70% to 90% of them singletons, with 11% in the top ten. Sequenced input: peripheral blood. The receptors derive from an elderly woman with acute or convalescent COVID-19. CDR3s include the opening cysteine and the closing phenylalanine or tryptophan. The order of the fields is clone size, J gene, V gene, D gene, CDR3 DNA, CDR3 protein. D genes are given only for firm matches. Expanded clones get a size class; other rows say once, few or many, or leave the size out.

clone size: few
J gene: TRBJ2-7
V gene: TRBV5-1
D gene: TRBD1
CDR3 DNA: TGCGCCAGCAGCAGGGAAATACAGGGGACCTACGAGCAGTACTTC
CDR3 protein: CASSREIQGTYEQYF

clone size: -
J gene: TRBJ2-3
V gene: TRBV27
D gene: -
CDR3 DNA: TGTGCCAGCAGTGGCCCGGGTGGGGGCGGTGGCTCAGATACGCAGTATTTT
CDR3 protein: CASSGPGGGGGSDTQYF

clone size: -
J gene: TRBJ1-5
V gene: TRBV7-2
D gene: -
CDR3 DNA: TGTGCCAGCAGCTTGAGTCGTGGGGCGAGCAATCAGCCCCAGCATTTT
CDR3 protein: CASSLSRGASNQPQHF

clone size: -
J gene: TRBJ1-5
V gene: TRBV19
D gene: TRBD1
CDR3 DNA: TGTGCCAGTAGTAACAGGGGGGTCGACTCAGAGCCCCAGCATTTT
CDR3 protein: CASSNRGVDSEPQHF

clone size: -
J gene: TRBJ1-3
V gene: TRBV5-1
D gene: -
CDR3 DNA: TGCGCCAGCAGCTTCACAGGGAAAACTGGAAACACCATATATTTT
CDR3 protein: CASSFTGKTGNTIYF

clone size: -
J gene: TRBJ1-2
V gene: TRBV27
D gene: TRBD1
CDR3 DNA: TGTGCCAGCAGTTCGCGAGCAGGGGGCCGGGACTATGGCTACACCTTC
CDR3 protein: CASSSRAGGRDYGYTF

clone size: -
J gene: TRBJ1-5
V gene: TRBV4-3
D gene: TRBD1
CDR3 DNA: TGCGCCAGCAGCCAAGATGTAGTACAGGGGAGGCCCCAGCATTTT
CDR3 protein: CASSQDVVQGRPQHF

clone size: -
J gene: TRBJ2-7
V gene: TRBV28
D gene: -
CDR3 DNA: TGTGCCAGCAGTTTAACGGGCAGGGGATACGAGCAGTACTTC
CDR3 protein: CASSLTGRGYEQYF

clone size: -
J gene: TRBJ1-1
V gene: TRBV7-2
D gene: -
CDR3 DNA: TGTGCCAGCAGCTTAGGCAGGAACACTGAAGCTTTCTTT
CDR3 protein: CASSLGRNTEAFF

clone size: -
J gene: TRBJ1-2
V gene: TRBV2
D gene: -
CDR3 DNA: TGTGCCAGCAGTGAACAGGGGTCCGGCTACACCTTC
CDR3 protein: CASSEQGSGYTF

clone size: -
J gene: TRBJ1-1
V gene: TRBV30
D gene: TRBD1
CDR3 DNA: TGTGCCTGGAGCCAGGGGGGTGACACTGAAGCTTTCTTT
CDR3 protein: CAWSQGGDTEAFF

clone size: -
J gene: TRBJ2-7
V gene: TRBV18
D gene: TRBD1
CDR3 DNA: TGTGCCAGCTCACCCGGGACAGGGTCCTCCTACGAGCAGTACTTC
CDR3 protein: CASSPGTGSSYEQYF

clone size: -
J gene: TRBJ1-6
V gene: TRBV6-5
D gene: TRBD1
CDR3 DNA: TGTGCCAGCAGGGGGACAGCGTATAATTCACCCCTCCACTTT
CDR3 protein: CASRGTAYNSPLHF

clone size: few
J gene: TRBJ2-5
V gene: TRBV18
D gene: -
CDR3 DNA: TGTGCCAGCTCACCAGGAGGGCTCCAAGAGACCCAGTACTTC
CDR3 protein: CASSPGGLQETQYF

clone size: few
J gene: TRBJ2-7
V gene: TRBV2
D gene: -
CDR3 DNA: TGTGCCAGCAGTGACTGGGTCGCGGGGCAGACTTTCTCCGAGCAGTACTTC
CDR3 protein: CASSDWVAGQTFSEQYF

clone size: once
J gene: TRBJ1-1
V gene: TRBV27
D gene: -
CDR3 DNA: TGTGCCAGCCGTGGACAGCTGAACACTGAAGCTTTCTTT
CDR3 protein: CASRGQLNTEAFF

clone size: -
J gene: TRBJ1-1
V gene: TRBV12-5
D gene: -
CDR3 DNA: TGTGCTAGTGGTTTATCGCTCGGACAGAACACTGAAGCTTTCTTT
CDR3 protein: CASGLSLGQNTEAFF

clone size: -
J gene: TRBJ1-4
V gene: TRBV4-2
D gene: -
CDR3 DNA: TGTGCCAGCAGCCAAGATACGCGTGCAACTAATGAAAAACTGTTTTTT
CDR3 protein: CASSQDTRATNEKLFF

clone size: -
J gene: TRBJ2-3
V gene: TRBV18
D gene: -
CDR3 DNA: TGTGCCAGCTCAGTAGTATCAGATACGCAGTATTTT
CDR3 protein: CASSVVSDTQYF

clone size: -
J gene: TRBJ1-1
V gene: TRBV19
D gene: -
CDR3 DNA: TGTGCCAGTAGGGGCAACATGAACACTGAAGCTTTCTTT
CDR3 protein: CASRGNMNTEAFF

clone size: once
J gene: TRBJ1-1
V gene: TRBV3-1/TRBV3-2
D gene: -
CDR3 DNA: TGTGCCAGCACCGAGGGGGGGCTTACTGAAGCTTTCTTT
CDR3 protein: CASTEGGLTEAFF

clone size: -
J gene: TRBJ1-1
V gene: TRBV30
D gene: -
CDR3 DNA: TGTGCATGGGGGCGGGAAGAAGCTTTCTTT
CDR3 protein: CAWGREEAFF

clone size: -
J gene: TRBJ2-2
V gene: TRBV14
D gene: TRBD1
CDR3 DNA: TGTGCCAGCAGCCAAGGGTGGGGGACAGATTACACCGGGGAGCTGTTTTTT
CDR3 protein: CASSQGWGTDYTGELFF

clone size: -
J gene: TRBJ2-7
V gene: TRBV3-1/TRBV3-2
D gene: -
CDR3 DNA: TGTGCCAGCAGCCAACCTGGCGGCTACGAGCAGTACTTC
CDR3 protein: CASSQPGGYEQYF

clone size: -
J gene: TRBJ1-2
V gene: TRBV9
D gene: TRBD1
CDR3 DNA: TGTGCCAGCAGCGCCGGGACAGGGGTTAACTATGGCTACACCTTC
CDR3 protein: CASSAGTGVNYGYTF

clone size: -
J gene: TRBJ1-2
V gene: TRBV9
D gene: -
CDR3 DNA: TGTGCCAGCAGCTCTCAACAGGGAGCTAACTATGGCTACACCTTC
CDR3 protein: CASSSQQGANYGYTF

clone size: -
J gene: TRBJ1-1
V gene: TRBV11-2
D gene: TRBD1
CDR3 DNA: TGTGCCAGCAGCTTGTCCCGGGACAGGGGAAGGAACACTGAAGCTTTCTTT
CDR3 protein: CASSLSRDRGRNTEAFF

clone size: once
J gene: TRBJ2-2
V gene: TRBV5-1
D gene: TRBD1
CDR3 DNA: TGCGCCAGCAGCTTGCCGGGACAGGGGGCAGTCGATTTCACCGGGGAGCTGTTTTTT
CDR3 protein: CASSLPGQGAVDFTGELFF

clone size: -
J gene: TRBJ1-1
V gene: TRBV2
D gene: -
CDR3 DNA: TGTGCCAGCAGTGAAAAGGGGCTCACTGAAGCTTTCTTT
CDR3 protein: CASSEKGLTEAFF

clone size: -
J gene: TRBJ1-5
V gene: TRBV3-1/TRBV3-2
D gene: TRBD1
CDR3 DNA: TGTGCCAGCAGCCAGGCCGGGACAGGGGAGAATCAGCCCCAGCATTTT
CDR3 protein: CASSQAGTGENQPQHF

clone size: -
J gene: TRBJ2-5
V gene: TRBV19
D gene: -
CDR3 DNA: TGTGCCAGTAGTATAGGGGCGTTGGAGACCCAGTACTTC
CDR3 protein: CASSIGALETQYF

clone size: -
J gene: TRBJ2-1
V gene: TRBV13
D gene: TRBD2
CDR3 DNA: TGTGCCAGCAGCCCCCCCCCTAGCGGGGGGCCGGGGTACAATGAGCAGTTCTTC
CDR3 protein: CASSPPPSGGPGYNEQFF

clone size: -
J gene: TRBJ1-1
V gene: TRBV6-5
D gene: -
CDR3 DNA: TGTGCCAGCACCGAGAGATTTAACACTGAAGCTTTCTTT
CDR3 protein: CASTERFNTEAFF

clone size: -
J gene: TRBJ1-6
V gene: TRBV7-3
D gene: -
CDR3 DNA: TGTGCCAGCAGCCCTAAGGCAGCGGGGGGTTATTCACCCCTCCACTTT
CDR3 protein: CASSPKAAGGYSPLHF

clone size: -
J gene: TRBJ1-1
V gene: TRBV19
D gene: TRBD1
CDR3 DNA: TGTGCCAGTAGTAAAGATGGACAGGCGAACACTGAAGCTTTCTTT
CDR3 protein: CASSKDGQANTEAFF

clone size: -
J gene: TRBJ2-3
V gene: TRBV6-2/TRBV6-3
D gene: -
CDR3 DNA: TGTGCCAGCAGTGCCTTTGGGGGCGCAGATACGCAGTATTTT
CDR3 protein: CASSAFGGADTQYF

clone size: -
J gene: TRBJ1-2
V gene: TRBV28
D gene: TRBD1
CDR3 DNA: TGTGCCAGCTTCGGGTTCCTTGGACAGGCATCCTATGGCTACACCTTC
CDR3 protein: CASFGFLGQASYGYTF

clone size: -
J gene: TRBJ1-5
V gene: TRBV10-3
D gene: -
CDR3 DNA: TGTGCCATCAGTCCCACGGCGGGGGGGAATCAGCCCCAGCATTTT
CDR3 protein: CAISPTAGGNQPQHF

clone size: -
J gene: TRBJ1-2
V gene: TRBV5-1
D gene: -
CDR3 DNA: TGCGCCAGCACGCTTGGAAATAACGAGCCTCGGGAGACCTTC
CDR3 protein: CASTLGNNEPRETF

clone size: -
J gene: TRBJ2-5
V gene: TRBV11-2
D gene: -
CDR3 DNA: TGTGCCAGCAGCTATCTGACGACCGGGGGAGAGACCCAGTACTTC
CDR3 protein: CASSYLTTGGETQYF

clone size: -
J gene: TRBJ2-3
V gene: TRBV25-1
D gene: TRBD2
CDR3 DNA: TGTGCCAGCAGTGAATCACGGACTAGCGGGGTGGTAGATACGCAGTATTTT
CDR3 protein: CASSESRTSGVVDTQYF

clone size: -
J gene: TRBJ1-1
V gene: TRBV6-5
D gene: -
CDR3 DNA: TGTGCCAGCAGTTACTCAAGGGGAACTGAAGCTTTCTTT
CDR3 protein: CASSYSRGTEAFF

clone size: -
J gene: TRBJ2-1
V gene: TRBV7-3
D gene: TRBD1
CDR3 DNA: TGTGCCAGCAGCCTACAGGGGGCTTCCTACAATGAGCAGTTCTTC
CDR3 protein: CASSLQGASYNEQFF

clone size: -
J gene: TRBJ2-7
V gene: TRBV5-5
D gene: TRBD2
CDR3 DNA: TGTGCCAGCAGACCAAGTCCGGGACTAGCGGGGGGGAAGACCTACGAGCAGTACTTC
CDR3 protein: CASRPSPGLAGGKTYEQYF

clone size: -
J gene: TRBJ2-3
V gene: TRBV6-5
D gene: -
CDR3 DNA: TGTGCCAGCAGCGCGCCTAGCACAGATACGCAGTATTTT
CDR3 protein: CASSAPSTDTQYF

clone size: -
J gene: TRBJ2-2
V gene: TRBV7-2
D gene: TRBD1
CDR3 DNA: TGTGCCAGCAGCTTACTGGGACAGTTGAACACCGGGGAGCTGTTTTTT
CDR3 protein: CASSLLGQLNTGELFF

clone size: -
J gene: TRBJ2-2
V gene: TRBV18
D gene: TRBD1
CDR3 DNA: TGTGCCAGCTCACCCAGGACAGGGGTCGACACCGGGGAGCTGTTTTTT
CDR3 protein: CASSPRTGVDTGELFF

clone size: -
J gene: TRBJ2-3
V gene: TRBV29-1
D gene: TRBD2
CDR3 DNA: TGCAGCGGAAGTAGCGGGGGAGCTTCTAGCACAGATACGCAGTATTTT
CDR3 protein: CSGSSGGASSTDTQYF

clone size: -
J gene: TRBJ2-1
V gene: TRBV5-1
D gene: TRBD1
CDR3 DNA: TGCGCCAGCAGCTTACGGACAGGGGGGAATGAGCAGTTCTTC
CDR3 protein: CASSLRTGGNEQFF

clone size: -
J gene: TRBJ1-2
V gene: TRBV18
D gene: TRBD1
CDR3 DNA: TGTGCCAGCTCACCCTGGACAGGTGGAAACGTTAACTATGGCTACACCTTC
CDR3 protein: CASSPWTGGNVNYGYTF

clone size: -
J gene: TRBJ2-7
V gene: TRBV12-3/TRBV12-4
D gene: -
CDR3 DNA: TGTGCCAGCAGGAAAGACAGCTCCTACGAGCAGTACTTC
CDR3 protein: CASRKDSSYEQYF

clone size: -
J gene: TRBJ2-7
V gene: TRBV19
D gene: -
CDR3 DNA: TGTGCCAGTAGCCTTAGTGGTTCCTACGAGCAGTACTTC
CDR3 protein: CASSLSGSYEQYF

clone size: -
J gene: TRBJ1-5
V gene: TRBV29-1
D gene: TRBD1
CDR3 DNA: TGCAGCGTCTCGGGACAGGAGGGTCAGCCCCAGCATTTT
CDR3 protein: CSVSGQEGQPQHF

clone size: -
J gene: TRBJ1-2
V gene: TRBV7-3
D gene: TRBD1
CDR3 DNA: TGTGCCAGCAGCGACAGGGGACGTTCCGGCTACACCTTC
CDR3 protein: CASSDRGRSGYTF

clone size: -
J gene: TRBJ1-6
V gene: TRBV20-1
D gene: -
CDR3 DNA: TGCAGTGCTAGTAGGGGAAATTCACCCCTCCACTTT
CDR3 protein: CSASRGNSPLHF